The sequence of this TCR beta chain was determined in a study of blood T cell repertoires in COVID-19. Turning to the study itself: The analysed material was cDNA or gDNA that came from T cells, B-cell-depleted T cells, or PBMCs.

V was pared by 1 base and J by 5 bases, with 15 bases between. CDR3 length: 16 amino acids. CDR1 SGHTA and CDR2 FQGNSA come from the germline V gene. Repertoires were generated with immunoSEQ multiplex PCR, while TCRdb's copy carries only in-frame clones and drops some. The sample lists about 14,000 clones, about three quarters occurring once. The sequencing sample was made of peripheral blood. The TCR comes from a man between 65 and 85 years old with acute or convalescent COVID-19. The gene calls are TRBV7-2 and TRBJ2-1, with a possible D match to TRBD2 (6 bases). CDR3 in amino acids: CASSLVAGQQNNEQFF. CDR3 DNA sequence: TGTGCCAGCAGCTTAGTGGCGGGGCAACAAAACAATGAGCAGTTCTTC.